This T cell receptor (beta chain) was sequenced for a study of blood T cells in healthy people across ages. Study summary: Per two T cells, about one barcoded beta molecule was captured through template switching.

The use of a sample-barcoded 5' primer and a J-beta primer mix characterized a second PCR of about 7 to 12 cycles. Each TCR beta cDNA got a 12-nucleotide random molecular identifier. TCRdb re-called the 5' RACE reads through MiXCR, storing one row per CDR3 protein. The data contain about 1,500,000 distinct CDR3 sequences, roughly 27% of them singletons. Only a few counts were recorded for this clonotype. The CDR3 sequence is 19 residues long. V dropped 0 bases and J dropped 5 bases, with 20 bases sitting between them. V gene TRBV12-3 or TRBV12-4 combines with J gene TRBJ2-6, with D possibly being TRBD1 (5 bases). The sequencing sample was made of blood. The TCR sequence derives from a woman in her 30s in good health. DNA of the CDR3: TGTGCCAGCAGTTTAGCTGGGGCCAGGTATTCCTCAAGGGCCAACGTCCTGACTTTC. Its protein product is CASSLAGARYSSRANVLTF.